These 14 T cell receptor beta chains originate from one sample sequenced in a study of cytomegalovirus exposure and HLA in healthy donors. PCR primers comprised 60 Vbeta and 13 Jbeta primers. Sequencing used immunoSEQ multiplex PCR; TCRdb keeps in-frame clones, though not all of them. The sample consists of hundreds of thousands of clones, almost 80% of them appearing once. The sequenced material came from PBMCs. The receptors were sampled from a man aged 18 to 29 in good health and CMV-seronegative.

The chain uses TRBV4-3 and TRBJ2-7, with 8 bases aligning to TRBD1. The CDR3 spans 15 residues. CDR1 is LGHNA and CDR2 is YSLEER in the germline V gene. V lost 2 bases, J lost 6 bases, and 9 bases stayed unmatched. The CDR3 is CASSQTNRGWSEQYF. The CDR3 nucleotides are TGCGCCAGCAGCCAAACGAACAGGGGGTGGAGCGAGCAGTACTTC.

The rearrangement joins TRBV6-6 to TRBJ1-5; tentatively, D is TRBD1 (5 bases). V was pared by 7 bases and J by 5 bases, with 12 bases between. The CDR3 spans 13 residues. CDR1 is MNHNY and CDR2 is SVGAGI in the germline V gene (reference sequence). CDR3 in DNA: TGTGCCAGCACTCCAGGGTCCGATCAGCCCCAGCATTTT. Translation gives CASTPGSDQPQHF.

CDR3 amino acids: CASSLIGGERANSPLHF. CDR3 sequence (DNA): TGTGCCAGCAGCTTAATCGGTGGGGAGAGGGCTAATTCACCCCTCCACTTT. V usage is TRBV7-3 and J usage is TRBJ1-6; D gene ambiguous. The germline V gene has CDR1 SGHTA and CDR2 FQGTGA. The CDR3 runs 17 residues. With 1 base removed from V and 6 bases from J, the gap between germline ends came to 16 bases. The full variable domain, with the rest looked up from reference TRBV7-3 and TRBJ1-6, is GAGVSQTPSNKVTEKGKYVELRCDPISGHTALYWYRQSLGQGPEFLIYFQGTGAADDSGLPNDRFFAVRPEGSVSTLKIQRTERGDSAVYLCASSLIGGERANSPLHFGNGTRLTVT.

This chain joins TRBV7-9 and TRBJ2-1; no firm D call. CDR1 is SEHNR and CDR2 is FQNEAQ in the germline V gene (reference sequence). With 4 bases removed from V and 6 bases from J, the gap between germline ends came to 10 bases. The CDR3 runs to 13 residues. The CDR3 DNA is TGTGCCAGCAGCTGGAGCTATTCCAATGAGCAGTTCTTC. It codes for CASSWSYSNEQFF.

The chain employs TRBV30 and TRBJ2-2, with D hard to call. From germline, CDR1 is GTSNPN and CDR2 SVGIG (reference sequence). Trimming removed 0 bases at V and 0 bases at J, with 5 bases between. The CDR3 spans 14 residues. Here the CDR3 reads CAWSVLANTGELFF. The CDR3 DNA reads TGTGCCTGGAGTGTATTAGCGAACACCGGGGAGCTGTTTTTT.

The chain joins TRBV7-3 to TRBJ2-7; 12 nucleotides align to TRBD2. The CDR3 has 15 residues. Germline V gene lookup returns CDR1 SGHTA and CDR2 FQGTGA. J lost 3 bases, V lost 5 bases, and 5 bases had no gene match. For the CDR3, the DNA is TGTGCCAGCAGCCTAGCGGGAGGGCCTGTCTACGAGCAGTACTTC. Its protein is CASSLAGGPVYEQYF.

The chain links TRBV27 to TRBJ1-5; 9 nucleotides align to TRBD1. Germline values: CDR1 MNHEY, CDR2 SMNVEV (reference sequence). CDR3 length: 15 residues. The trim removed 2 bases at V and 7 bases at J, leaving 6 bases unmatched. In DNA, the CDR3 is TGTGCCAGCAGTTTAATCGGGACAGGGCCCCAGCCCCAGCATTTT. It specifies CASSLIGTGPQPQHF.

This clone was seen a single time. The sample holds other DNA sequences that translate to the same CDR3. The DNA for the CDR3 is TGCGCCAGCAGCTTGGATAGCAGTATGAACACTGAAGCTTTCTTT. This translates into CASSLDSSMNTEAFF. The rearrangement uses TRBV5-1 and TRBJ1-1; no clear D. Germline V gives CDR1 SGHRS, CDR2 YFSETQ. V lost 0 bases and J 0 bases, leaving 9 bases between the germline ends. This CDR3 contains 15 residues.

The chain has TRBV19 and TRBJ2-2; 9 bases match TRBD2. V was pared by 4 bases and J by 0 bases, with 3 bases of the junction left unmatched. This CDR3 spans 16 amino acids. Germline V gene data show CDR1 as LNHDA and CDR2 as SQIVND (reference sequence). This CDR3 is CASSTLAGSNTGELFF. In nucleotides, the CDR3 is TGTGCCAGTAGTACACTAGCGGGCTCGAACACCGGGGAGCTGTTTTTT.

V is TRBV6-6 and J is TRBJ2-7, with D perhaps TRBD2 (5 bases). CDR1 and CDR2 from the germline V gene are MNHNY and SVGAGI (reference sequence). Trimming took 2 bases from V and 7 from J, leaving 12 bases between them. The CDR3 has 13 amino acids. The CDR3 DNA reads as TGTGCCAGCAGTTACGGTTCACCGGGGGAGCAGTACTTC. Its translation: CASSYGSPGEQYF.

This clone appeared a single time. This chain links TRBV7-3 with TRBJ2-3; 8 nucleotides agree with TRBD1. CDR1 SGHTA and CDR2 FQGTGA come from the germline V gene. The length of the CDR3 is 15 residues. V gave up 4 bases and J gave up 6 bases; unmatched junction bases: 9. The CDR3 reads CASSYRDRRGDTQYF. DNA for the CDR3: TGTGCCAGCAGCTATAGGGACAGGAGGGGGGATACGCAGTATTTT.

This rearrangement joins TRBV10-3 to TRBJ2-3; 7 positions match TRBD2. This CDR3 is 14 amino acids long. Germline CDR1 is ENHRY and CDR2 is SYGVKD. The CDR3 sequence: CAHREGGSTDTQYF. CDR3 bases: TGTGCGCATAGGGAGGGCGGCAGCACAGATACGCAGTATTTT.

V and J are TRBV7-2 and TRBJ2-3; D not certain. CDR1 is SGHTA, CDR2 FQGNSA, per germline. V lost 6 bases, J lost 3 bases, and 10 bases lay in between. There are 13 residues in the CDR3. This chain's CDR3 is CASSHRTTDTQYF. Written as DNA, the CDR3 is TGTGCCAGCAGTCATAGAACGACAGATACGCAGTATTTT.

V gene TRBV7-9 combines with J gene TRBJ2-7; a weak D match, TRBD2 (5 bases). The V end lost 1 base, the J end lost 3 bases, and 10 bases lay between the germline ends. The CDR3 sequence is 14 residues long. Germline-derived CDR1 and CDR2 are SEHNR and FQNEAQ (reference sequence). The CDR3 loop is CASSLDWTDYEQYF. The CDR3 DNA reads TGTGCCAGCAGCTTAGATTGGACTGACTACGAGCAGTACTTC.